Given below is one T cell receptor beta chain in context. Its target is unknown. TCRdb re-called the 5' RACE reads; one entry per CDR3 protein, DNA not given. This listing includes about 460,000 distinct CDR3 sequences. The sample comes from a study of T cells expressing NK-cell markers. About the study: One of the eight sequenced donors was seronegative, whereas the other seven were HCMV-seropositive.

CDR3 length: 13 amino acids. CDR1 is MNHEY and CDR2 is SMNVEV in the germline V gene (reference sequence). Study-wide findings and caveats: Also leading the CD3+CD56-NKG2C+ fraction in a handful of donors were these clonotypes.

The chain carries TRBV27 and TRBJ1-1. The sample was blood T cells: a sorted CD56 or NKG2C T cell subset, CD4+ or CD8+ T cells, or bulk PBMC T cells (not recorded which). This receptor was obtained from a woman in her forties or fifties in good health. CDR3 in amino acids: CASSGWANTEAFF.